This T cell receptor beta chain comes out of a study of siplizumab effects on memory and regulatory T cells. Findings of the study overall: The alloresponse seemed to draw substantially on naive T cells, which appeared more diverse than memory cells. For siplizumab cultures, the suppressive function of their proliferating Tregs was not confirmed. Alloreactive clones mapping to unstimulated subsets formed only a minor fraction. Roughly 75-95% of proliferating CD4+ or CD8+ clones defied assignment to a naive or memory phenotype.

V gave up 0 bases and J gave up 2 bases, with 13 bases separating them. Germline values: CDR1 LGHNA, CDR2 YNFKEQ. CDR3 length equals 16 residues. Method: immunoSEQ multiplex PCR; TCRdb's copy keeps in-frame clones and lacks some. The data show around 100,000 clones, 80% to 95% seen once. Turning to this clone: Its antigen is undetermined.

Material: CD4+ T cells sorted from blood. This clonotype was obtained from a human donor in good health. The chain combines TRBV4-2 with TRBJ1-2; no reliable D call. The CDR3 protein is CASSQEGTIYNYGYTF. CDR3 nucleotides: TGTGCCAGCAGCCAAGAAGGCACCATCTACAACTATGGCTACACCTTC.